This TCR beta chain originates from a study of OX40 agonist ivuxolimab in advanced cancers. Study information: Dose-escalation patients suffered from hepatocellular carcinoma, melanoma, renal cell or head and neck cancer.

CDR1 and CDR2 (germline): SGHAT, FQNNGV. Germline trimming cut 4 bases from V and 4 bases from J; bases unmatched to any gene: 2. The CDR3 runs to 14 residues. Sequenced by immunoSEQ multiplex PCR; TCRdb stores in-frame clones only, minus some. The table includes about 73,000 clones, over 80% detected once. The sequence was obtained from an adult with an advanced solid tumor such as melanoma, head and neck, liver or kidney cancer. The rearrangement joins TRBV11-2 to TRBJ2-5; 11 bases are a match to TRBD2. Sequences were derived from CD4+ or CD8+ T cells sorted from blood, sampled in a trial of the OX40 agonist ivuxolimab. As DNA, the CDR3 is TGTGCCAGCAGCTACACTAGCGGGAGAGAGACCCAGTACTTC. Its translation is CASSYTSGRETQYF. The variable domain in full, with the rest retrieved from reference TRBV11-2 and TRBJ2-5, is EAGVAQSPRYKIIEKRQSVAFWCNPISGHATLYWYQQILGQGPKLLIQFQNNGVVDDSQLPKDRFSAERLKGVDSTLKIQPAKLEDSAVYLCASSYTSGRETQYFGPGTRLLVL.